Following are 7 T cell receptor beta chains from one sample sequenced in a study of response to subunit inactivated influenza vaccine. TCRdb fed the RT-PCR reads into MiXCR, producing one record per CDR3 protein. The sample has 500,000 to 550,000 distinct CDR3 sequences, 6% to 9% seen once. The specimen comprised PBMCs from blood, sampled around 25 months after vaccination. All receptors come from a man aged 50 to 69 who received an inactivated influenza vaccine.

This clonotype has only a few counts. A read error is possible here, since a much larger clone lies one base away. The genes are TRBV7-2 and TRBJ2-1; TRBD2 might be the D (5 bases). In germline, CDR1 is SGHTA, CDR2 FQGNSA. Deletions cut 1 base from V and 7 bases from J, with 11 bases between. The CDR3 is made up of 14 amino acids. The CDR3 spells CASSLVTGRNEQFF. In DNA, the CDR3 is TGTGCCAGCAGCTTAGTTACGGGAAGGAATGAGCAGTTCTTC.

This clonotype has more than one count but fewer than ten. The CDR3: CSALSGLAVQETQYF. The CDR3 coding sequence is TGCAGTGCACTCTCGGGACTAGCGGTCCAAGAGACCCAGTACTTC. The chain has TRBV20-1 and TRBJ2-5, with 11 bases fitting TRBD2. V lost 6 bases, J lost 1 base, and 7 bases stayed unmatched. The CDR3 extends over 15 amino acids. CDR1 is DFQATT, CDR2 SNEGSKA, per germline (reference sequence).

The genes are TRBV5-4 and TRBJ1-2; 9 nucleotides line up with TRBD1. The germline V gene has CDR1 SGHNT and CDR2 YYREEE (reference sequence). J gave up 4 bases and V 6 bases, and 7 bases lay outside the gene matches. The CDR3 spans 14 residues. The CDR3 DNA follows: TGTGCCAGCACGGGACAGGGCCGATCCTATGGCTACACCTTC. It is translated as CASTGQGRSYGYTF.

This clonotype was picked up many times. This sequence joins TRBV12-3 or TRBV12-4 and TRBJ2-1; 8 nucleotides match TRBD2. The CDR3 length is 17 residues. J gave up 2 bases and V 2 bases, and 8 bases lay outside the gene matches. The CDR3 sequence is CASSLRLTSVPYNEQFF. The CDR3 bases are TGTGCCAGCAGTTTAAGGTTGACTAGCGTCCCCTACAATGAGCAGTTCTTC.

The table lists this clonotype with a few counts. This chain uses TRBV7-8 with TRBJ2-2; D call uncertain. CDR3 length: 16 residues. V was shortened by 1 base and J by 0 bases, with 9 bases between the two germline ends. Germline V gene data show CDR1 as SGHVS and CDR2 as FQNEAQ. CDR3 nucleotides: TGTGCCAGCAGCTTAGTTGGCGGTGCGAACACCGGGGAGCTGTTTTTT. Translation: CASSLVGGANTGELFF.

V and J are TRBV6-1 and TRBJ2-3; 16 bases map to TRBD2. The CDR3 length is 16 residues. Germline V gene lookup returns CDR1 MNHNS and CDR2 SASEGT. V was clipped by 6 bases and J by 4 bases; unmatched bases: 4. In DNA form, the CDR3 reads TGTGCCAGCAGAGGGACTAGCGGGGGGGCCCCAGATACGCAGTATTTT. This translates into CASRGTSGGAPDTQYF.

In nucleotides, the CDR3 is TGTGCCAGCAGCCCCCGTGGGAAGACCCAGTACTTC. Protein: CASSPRGKTQYF. V gene TRBV9 combines with J gene TRBJ2-5; D unresolved. This CDR3 is 12 amino acids long. Trimming took 4 bases from V and 6 from J, leaving 10 bases between them. Germline loops: CDR1 SGDLS, CDR2 YYNGEE.